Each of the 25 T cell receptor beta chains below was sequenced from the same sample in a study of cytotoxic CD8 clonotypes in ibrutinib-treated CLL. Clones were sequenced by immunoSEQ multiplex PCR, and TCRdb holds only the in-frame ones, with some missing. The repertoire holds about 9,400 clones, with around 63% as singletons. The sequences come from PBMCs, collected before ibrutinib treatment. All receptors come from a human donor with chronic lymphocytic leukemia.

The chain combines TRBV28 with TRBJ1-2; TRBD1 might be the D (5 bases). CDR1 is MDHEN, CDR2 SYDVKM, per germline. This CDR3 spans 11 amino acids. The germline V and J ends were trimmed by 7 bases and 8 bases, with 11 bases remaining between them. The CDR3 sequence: CASTIRGGYTF. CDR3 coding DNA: TGTGCCAGCACTATTAGGGGCGGCTACACCTTC.

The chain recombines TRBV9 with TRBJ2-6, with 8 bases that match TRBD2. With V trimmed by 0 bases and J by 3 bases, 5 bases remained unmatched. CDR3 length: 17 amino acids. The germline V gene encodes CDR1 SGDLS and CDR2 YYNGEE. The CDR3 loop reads CASSVGGGSFGANVLTF. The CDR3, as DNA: TGTGCCAGCAGCGTAGGCGGGGGGTCCTTTGGGGCCAACGTCCTGACTTTC.

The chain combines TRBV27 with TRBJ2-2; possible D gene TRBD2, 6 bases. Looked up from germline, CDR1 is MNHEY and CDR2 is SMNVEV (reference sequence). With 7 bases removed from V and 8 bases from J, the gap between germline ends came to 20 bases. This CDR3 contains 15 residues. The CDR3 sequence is CASKNPPAGRGELFF. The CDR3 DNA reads TGTGCCAGCAAAAACCCCCCGGCAGGGAGGGGGGAGCTGTTTTTT.

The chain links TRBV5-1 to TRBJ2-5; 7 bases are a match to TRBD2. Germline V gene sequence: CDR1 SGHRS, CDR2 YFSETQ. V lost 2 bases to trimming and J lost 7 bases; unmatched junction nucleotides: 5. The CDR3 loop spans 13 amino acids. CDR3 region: CASSFAPGGTQYF. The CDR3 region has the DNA TGCGCCAGCAGCTTTGCCCCGGGAGGGACCCAGTACTTC. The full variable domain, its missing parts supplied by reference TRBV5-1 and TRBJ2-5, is KAGVTQTPRYLIKTRGQQVTLSCSPISGHRSVSWYQQTPGQGLQFLFEYFSETQRNKGNFPGRFSGRQFSNSRSEMNVSTLELGDSALYLCASSFAPGGTQYFGPGTRLLVL.

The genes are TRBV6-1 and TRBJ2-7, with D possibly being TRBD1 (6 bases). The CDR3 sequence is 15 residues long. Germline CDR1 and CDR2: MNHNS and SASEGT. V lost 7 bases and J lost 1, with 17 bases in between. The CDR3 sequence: CASILSGQRSYEQYF. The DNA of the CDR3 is TGTGCCAGCATCCTATCGGGACAACGTTCCTACGAGCAGTACTTC.

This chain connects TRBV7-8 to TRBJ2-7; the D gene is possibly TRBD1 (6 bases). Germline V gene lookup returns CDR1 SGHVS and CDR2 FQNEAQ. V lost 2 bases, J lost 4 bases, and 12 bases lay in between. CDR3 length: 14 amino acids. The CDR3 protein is CASSLTGSLYEQYF. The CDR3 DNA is TGTGCCAGCAGCTTAACAGGGAGTCTTTACGAGCAGTACTTC.

CDR3 residues: CASTTTGTLFEQYF. CDR3 in DNA: TGTGCCAGCACCACCACCGGGACACTCTTCGAGCAGTACTTC. This rearrangement joins TRBV2 to TRBJ2-7, with a tentative D call TRBD1 (6 bases). V lost 7 bases and J 6 bases, leaving 19 bases between the germline ends. The CDR3 spans 14 residues. Germline CDR1 and CDR2: SNHLY and FYNNEI.

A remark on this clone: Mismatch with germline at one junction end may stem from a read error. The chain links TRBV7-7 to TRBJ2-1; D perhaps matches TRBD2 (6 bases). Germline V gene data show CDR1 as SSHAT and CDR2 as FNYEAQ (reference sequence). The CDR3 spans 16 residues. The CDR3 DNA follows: TGTGCTAGCAGCTCGGTCCCGGGACTGGGTTACAATGAGCAGTTCTTC. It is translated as CASSSVPGLGYNEQFF.

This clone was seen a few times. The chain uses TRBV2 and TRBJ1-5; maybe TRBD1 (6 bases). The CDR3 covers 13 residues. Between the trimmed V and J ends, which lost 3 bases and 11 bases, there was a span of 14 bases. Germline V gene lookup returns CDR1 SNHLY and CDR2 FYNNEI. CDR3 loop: CASSELRGQAQHF. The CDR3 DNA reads TGTGCCAGCAGTGAGTTACGGGGGCAGGCCCAGCATTTT.

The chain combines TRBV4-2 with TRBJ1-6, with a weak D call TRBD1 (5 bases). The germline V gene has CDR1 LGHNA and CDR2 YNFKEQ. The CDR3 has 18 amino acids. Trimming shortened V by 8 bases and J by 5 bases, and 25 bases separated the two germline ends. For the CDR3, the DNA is TGTGCCAGCCTGGGGGAACGAAGGCTGGGGCCGGATAATTCACCCCTCCACTTT. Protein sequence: CASLGERRLGPDNSPLHF.

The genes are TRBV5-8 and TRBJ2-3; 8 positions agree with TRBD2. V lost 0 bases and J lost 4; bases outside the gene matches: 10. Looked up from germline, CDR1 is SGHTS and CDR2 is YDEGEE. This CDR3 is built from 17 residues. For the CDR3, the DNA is TGTGCCAGCAGCTTGGGGTCGGGAGGGCCTGAATCAGATACGCAGTATTTT. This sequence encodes CASSLGSGGPESDTQYF.

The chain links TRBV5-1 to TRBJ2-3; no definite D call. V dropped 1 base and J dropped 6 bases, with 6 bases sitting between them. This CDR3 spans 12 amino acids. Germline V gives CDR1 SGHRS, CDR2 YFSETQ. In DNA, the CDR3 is TGCGCCAGCAGCTTGTATTTCGATACGCAGTATTTT. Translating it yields CASSLYFDTQYF.

As DNA, the CDR3 is TGTGCCAGCAGTTACAAGGGACACCTCCTTCTTTACGAGCAGTACTTC. Translation: CASSYKGHLLLYEQYF. The gene calls are TRBV6-5 and TRBJ2-7; D may be TRBD1 (6 bases). CDR3 length: 16 residues. Trimming took 2 bases from V and 4 from J, leaving 18 bases between them. The germline V gene has CDR1 MNHEY and CDR2 SVGAGI.

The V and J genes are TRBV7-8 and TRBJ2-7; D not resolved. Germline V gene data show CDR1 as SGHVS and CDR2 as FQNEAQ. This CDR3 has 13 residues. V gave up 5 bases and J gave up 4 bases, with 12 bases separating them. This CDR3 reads CASSGFTRYEQYF. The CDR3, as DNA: TGTGCCAGCAGCGGGTTTACACGGTACGAGCAGTACTTC.

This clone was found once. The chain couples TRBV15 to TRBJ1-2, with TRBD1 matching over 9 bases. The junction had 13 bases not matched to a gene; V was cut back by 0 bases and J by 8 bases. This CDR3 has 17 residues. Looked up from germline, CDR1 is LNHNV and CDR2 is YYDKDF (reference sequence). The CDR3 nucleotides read TGTGCCACCAGCAGAGATCTCTCCGGACAGGGGCCGGGGGGCTACACCTTC. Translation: CATSRDLSGQGPGGYTF.

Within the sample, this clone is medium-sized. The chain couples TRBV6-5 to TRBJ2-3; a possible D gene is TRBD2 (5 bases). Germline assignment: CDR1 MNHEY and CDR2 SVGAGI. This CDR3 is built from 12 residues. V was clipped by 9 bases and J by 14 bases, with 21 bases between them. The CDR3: CASKKGLTTVYF. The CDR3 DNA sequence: TGTGCCAGTAAGAAAGGACTCACCACGGTGTATTTT.

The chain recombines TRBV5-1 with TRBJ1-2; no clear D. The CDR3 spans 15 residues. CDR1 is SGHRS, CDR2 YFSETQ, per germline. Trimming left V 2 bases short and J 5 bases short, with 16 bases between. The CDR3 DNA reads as TGCGCCAGCAGCTTAGAACCGGACGGATTTTATGGCTACACCTTC. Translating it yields CASSLEPDGFYGYTF.

CDR3 residues: CASSQGEDGTATDTQYF. CDR3 sequence (DNA): TGTGCCAGCAGCCAAGGGGAGGACGGGACAGCCACAGATACGCAGTATTTT. This chain joins TRBV4-2 and TRBJ2-3; D might be TRBD1 (7 bases). V lost 1 base and J lost 2, with 16 bases in between. Germline CDR1 is LGHNA and CDR2 is YNFKEQ. The CDR3 is 17 residues long.

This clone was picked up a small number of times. The CDR3 region has the DNA TGTGCTAGTGCCCCGTTCGGCGGCCTCTCCTACAATGAGCAGTTCTTC. Translation: CASAPFGGLSYNEQFF. The gene calls are TRBV12-5 and TRBJ2-1; D is ambiguous. This CDR3 spans 16 amino acids. CDR1 and CDR2 (germline): LGHNT, FRNRAP. V was cut by 7 bases and J by 0 bases, with 16 bases left in between.

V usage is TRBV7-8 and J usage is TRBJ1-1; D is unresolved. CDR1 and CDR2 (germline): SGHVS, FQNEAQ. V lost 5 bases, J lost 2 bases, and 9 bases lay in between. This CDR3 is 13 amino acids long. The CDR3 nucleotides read TGTGCCAGCAGCCCCGGTTCAAACACTGAAGCTTTCTTT. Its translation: CASSPGSNTEAFF.

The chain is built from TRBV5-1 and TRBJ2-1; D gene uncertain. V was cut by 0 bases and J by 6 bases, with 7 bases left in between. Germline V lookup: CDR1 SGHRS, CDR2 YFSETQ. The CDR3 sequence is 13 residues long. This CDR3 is CASSLVPSNEQFF. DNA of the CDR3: TGCGCCAGCAGCTTGGTACCAAGCAATGAGCAGTTCTTC.

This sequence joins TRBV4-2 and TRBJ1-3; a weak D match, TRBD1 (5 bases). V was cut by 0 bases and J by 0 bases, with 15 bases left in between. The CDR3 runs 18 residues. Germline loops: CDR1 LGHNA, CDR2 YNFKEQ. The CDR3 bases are TGTGCCAGCAGCCAAGATCTTGCGGGGGGGAGCTCTGGAAACACCATATATTTT. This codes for CASSQDLAGGSSGNTIYF.

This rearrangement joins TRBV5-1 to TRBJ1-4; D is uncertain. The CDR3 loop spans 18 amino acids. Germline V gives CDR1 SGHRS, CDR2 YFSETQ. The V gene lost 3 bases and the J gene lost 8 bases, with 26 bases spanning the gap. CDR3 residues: CASSWGLGLKTLREKLFF. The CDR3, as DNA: TGCGCCAGCAGCTGGGGATTGGGTCTCAAAACTTTAAGGGAAAAACTGTTTTTT.

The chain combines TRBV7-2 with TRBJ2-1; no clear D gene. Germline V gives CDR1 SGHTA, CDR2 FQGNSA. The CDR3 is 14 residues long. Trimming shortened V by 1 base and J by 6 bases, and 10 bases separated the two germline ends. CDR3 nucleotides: TGTGCCAGCAGCTTAGGCCGACCCCGCAATGAGCAGTTCTTC. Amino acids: CASSLGRPRNEQFF.

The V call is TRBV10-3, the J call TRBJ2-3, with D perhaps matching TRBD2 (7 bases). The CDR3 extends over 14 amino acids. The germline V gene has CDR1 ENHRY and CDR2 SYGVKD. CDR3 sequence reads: CASRGATSTDTQYF. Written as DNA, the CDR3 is TGTGCGTCACGGGGGGCTACTAGCACAGATACGCAGTATTTT.